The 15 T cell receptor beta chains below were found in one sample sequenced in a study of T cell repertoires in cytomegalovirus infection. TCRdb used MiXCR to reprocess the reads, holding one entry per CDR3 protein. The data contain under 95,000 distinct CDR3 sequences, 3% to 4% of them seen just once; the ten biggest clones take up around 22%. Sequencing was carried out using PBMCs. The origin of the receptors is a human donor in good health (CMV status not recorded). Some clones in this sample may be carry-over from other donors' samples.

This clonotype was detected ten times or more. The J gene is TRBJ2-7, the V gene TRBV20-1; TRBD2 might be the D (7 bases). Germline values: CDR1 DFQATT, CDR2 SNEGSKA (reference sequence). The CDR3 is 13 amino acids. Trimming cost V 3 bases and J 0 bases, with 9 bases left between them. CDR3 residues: CSASGGLSYEQYF. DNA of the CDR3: TGCAGTGCTAGCGGGGGGCTCTCCTACGAGCAGTACTTC.

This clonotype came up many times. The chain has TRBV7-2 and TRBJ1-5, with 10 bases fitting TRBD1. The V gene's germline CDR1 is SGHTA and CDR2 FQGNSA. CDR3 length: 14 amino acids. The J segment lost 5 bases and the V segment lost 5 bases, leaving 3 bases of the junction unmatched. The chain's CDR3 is CASSRDRGYQPQHF. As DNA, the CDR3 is TGTGCCAGCAGCAGGGACAGGGGTTATCAGCCCCAGCATTTT.

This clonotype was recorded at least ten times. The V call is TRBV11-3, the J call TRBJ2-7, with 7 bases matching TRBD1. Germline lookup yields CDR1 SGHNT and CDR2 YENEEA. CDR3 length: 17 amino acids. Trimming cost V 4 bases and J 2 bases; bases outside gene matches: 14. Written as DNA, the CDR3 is TGTGCCAGCAGCTCGAGGGTTGGTGTACAGGGGCCCTACGAGCAGTACTTC. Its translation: CASSSRVGVQGPYEQYF.

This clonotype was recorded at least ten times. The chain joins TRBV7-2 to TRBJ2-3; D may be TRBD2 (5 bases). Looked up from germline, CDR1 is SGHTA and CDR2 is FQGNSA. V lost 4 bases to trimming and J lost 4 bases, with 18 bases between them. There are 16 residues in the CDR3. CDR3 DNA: TGTGCCAGCAGCTCCCCGGAACTAGTAAGGGCAGATACGCAGTATTTT. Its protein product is CASSSPELVRADTQYF.

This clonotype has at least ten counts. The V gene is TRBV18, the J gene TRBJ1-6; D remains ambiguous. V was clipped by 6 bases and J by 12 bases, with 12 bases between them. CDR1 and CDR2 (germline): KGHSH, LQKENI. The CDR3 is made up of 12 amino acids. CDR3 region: CASSPGGGPLHF. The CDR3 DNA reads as TGTGCCAGCTCCCCGGGTGGTGGACCCCTCCACTTT. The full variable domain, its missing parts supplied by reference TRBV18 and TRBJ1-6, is NAGVMQNPRHLVRRRGQEARLRCSPMKGHSHVYWYRQLPEEGLKFMVYLQKENIIDESGMPKERFSAEFPKEGPSILRIQQVVRGDSAAYFCASSPGGGPLHFGNGTRLTVT.

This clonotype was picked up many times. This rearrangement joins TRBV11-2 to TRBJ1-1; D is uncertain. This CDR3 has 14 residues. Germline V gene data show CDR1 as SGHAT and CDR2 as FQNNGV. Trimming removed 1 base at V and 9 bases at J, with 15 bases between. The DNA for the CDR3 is TGTGCCAGCAGCTTAGGATCGGGTTTTGGCCAAGCTTTCTTT. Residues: CASSLGSGFGQAFF.

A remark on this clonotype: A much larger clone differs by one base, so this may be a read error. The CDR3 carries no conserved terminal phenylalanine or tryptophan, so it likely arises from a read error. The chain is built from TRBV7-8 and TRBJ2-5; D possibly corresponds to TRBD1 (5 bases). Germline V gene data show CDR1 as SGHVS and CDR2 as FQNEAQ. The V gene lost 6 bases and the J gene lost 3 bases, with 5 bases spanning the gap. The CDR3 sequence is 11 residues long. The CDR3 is CASRTEETQYV. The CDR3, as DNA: TGTGCCAGCAGGACAGAAGAGACCCAGTACGTC.

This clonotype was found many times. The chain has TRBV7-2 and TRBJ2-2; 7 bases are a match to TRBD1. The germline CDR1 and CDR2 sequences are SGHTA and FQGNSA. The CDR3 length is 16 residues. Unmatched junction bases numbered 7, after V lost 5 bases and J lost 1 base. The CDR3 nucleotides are TGTGCCAGCAGCGTACAGGGGCGCCGGAACACCGGGGAGCTGTTTTTT. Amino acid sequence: CASSVQGRRNTGELFF.

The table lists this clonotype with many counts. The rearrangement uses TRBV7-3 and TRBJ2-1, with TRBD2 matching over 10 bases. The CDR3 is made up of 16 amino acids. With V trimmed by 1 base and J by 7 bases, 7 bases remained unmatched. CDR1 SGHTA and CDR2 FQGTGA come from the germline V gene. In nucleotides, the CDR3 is TGTGCCAGCAGCTTAATGGCTAGCGGGAGTTGGAATGAGCAGTTCTTC. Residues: CASSLMASGSWNEQFF.

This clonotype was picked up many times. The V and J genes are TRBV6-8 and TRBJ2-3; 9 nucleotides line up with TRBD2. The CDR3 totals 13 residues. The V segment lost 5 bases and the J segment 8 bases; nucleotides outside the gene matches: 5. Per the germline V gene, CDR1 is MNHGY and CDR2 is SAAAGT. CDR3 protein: CASSVLAGGTQYF. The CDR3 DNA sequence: TGTGCCAGCAGTGTACTAGCGGGTGGTACGCAGTATTTT.

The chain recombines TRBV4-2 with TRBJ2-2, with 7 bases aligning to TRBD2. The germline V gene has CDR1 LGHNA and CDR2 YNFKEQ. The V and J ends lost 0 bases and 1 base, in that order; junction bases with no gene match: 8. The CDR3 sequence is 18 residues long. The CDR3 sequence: CASSQDVGSSGNTGELFF. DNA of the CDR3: TGTGCCAGCAGCCAAGACGTGGGGTCTAGCGGGAACACCGGGGAGCTGTTTTTT.

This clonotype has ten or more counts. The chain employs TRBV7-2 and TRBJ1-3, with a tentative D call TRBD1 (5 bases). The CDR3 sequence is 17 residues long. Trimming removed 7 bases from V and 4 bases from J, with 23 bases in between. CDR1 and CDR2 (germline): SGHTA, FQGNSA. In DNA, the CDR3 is TGTGCCAGCACCCACGGGGGAGGGGATCGTTACGGAAACACCATATATTTT. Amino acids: CASTHGGGDRYGNTIYF.

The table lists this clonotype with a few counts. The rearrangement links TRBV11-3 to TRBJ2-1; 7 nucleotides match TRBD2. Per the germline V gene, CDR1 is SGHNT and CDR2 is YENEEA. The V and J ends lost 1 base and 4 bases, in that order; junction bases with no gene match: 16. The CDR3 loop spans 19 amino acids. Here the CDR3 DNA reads TGTGCCAGCAGCTTAGTAAGGCCCCTGTGGAGCGGGATGTACAATGAGCAGTTCTTC. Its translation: CASSLVRPLWSGMYNEQFF.

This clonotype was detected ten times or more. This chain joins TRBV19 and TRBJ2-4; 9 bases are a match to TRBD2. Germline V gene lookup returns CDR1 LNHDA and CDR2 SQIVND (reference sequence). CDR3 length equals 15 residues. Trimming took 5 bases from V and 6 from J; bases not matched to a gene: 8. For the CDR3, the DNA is TGTGCCAGTAGTGGCGGTAGCGGGAGAGGAAACATTCAGTACTTC. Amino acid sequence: CASSGGSGRGNIQYF.

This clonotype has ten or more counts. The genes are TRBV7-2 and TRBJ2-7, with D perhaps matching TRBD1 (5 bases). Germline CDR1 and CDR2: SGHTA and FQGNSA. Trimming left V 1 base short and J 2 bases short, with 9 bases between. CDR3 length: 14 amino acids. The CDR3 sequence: CASSLEARAYEQYF. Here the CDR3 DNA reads TGTGCCAGCAGCTTAGAGGCCAGGGCCTACGAGCAGTACTTC.